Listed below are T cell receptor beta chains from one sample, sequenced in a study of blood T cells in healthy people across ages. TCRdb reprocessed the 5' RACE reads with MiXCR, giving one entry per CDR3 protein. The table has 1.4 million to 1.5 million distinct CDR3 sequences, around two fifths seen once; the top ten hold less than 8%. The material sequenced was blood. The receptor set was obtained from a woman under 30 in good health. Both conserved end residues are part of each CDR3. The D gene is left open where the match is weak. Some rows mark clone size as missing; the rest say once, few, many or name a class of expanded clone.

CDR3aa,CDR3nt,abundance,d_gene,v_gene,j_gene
CASSQVVGRVSASSPEAFF,TGTGCCAGCAGCCAAGTAGTCGGCAGGGTCTCCGCTTCGTCGCCTGAAGCTTTCTTT,NA,NA,TRBV4-2,TRBJ1-1
CSARLGGMGKAYEQYF,TGCAGTGCTAGACTCGGTGGTATGGGGAAGGCCTACGAGCAGTACTTC,few,NA,TRBV20-1,TRBJ2-7
CASSLVADFSYEQYF,TGTGCCAGCAGCTTGGTGGCGGACTTTTCCTACGAGCAGTACTTC,few,NA,TRBV5-6,TRBJ2-7
CSVRGRGLQETQYF,TGCAGCGTCCGGGGCCGGGGTCTTCAAGAGACCCAGTACTTC,few,NA,TRBV29-1,TRBJ2-5
CASSDQGFAGELFF,TGTGCCAGCAGTGATCAGGGGTTCGCCGGGGAGCTGTTTTTT,NA,NA,TRBV6-4,TRBJ2-2
CASRDGTANTEAFF,TGTGCCAGCAGGGATGGGACAGCGAACACTGAAGCTTTCTTT,NA,TRBD1,TRBV6-5,TRBJ1-1
CSARATGVGNTIYF,TGCAGTGCTCGCGCCACAGGGGTTGGAAACACCATATATTTT,NA,TRBD1,TRBV20-1,TRBJ1-3
CSVVKGITTEAFF,TGCAGCGTTGTCAAGGGTATCACGACTGAAGCTTTCTTT,few,NA,TRBV29-1,TRBJ1-1
CASRPLSREAQYF,TGTGCCAGCAGACCCTTAAGTAGGGAGGCGCAGTACTTC,NA,NA,TRBV12-3/TRBV12-4,TRBJ2-7
CASSLQPHGGTEAFF,TGTGCCAGCAGTTTACAACCCCACGGGGGCACTGAAGCTTTCTTT,few,NA,TRBV6-5,TRBJ1-1
CASSLDGGSYNSPLHF,TGCGCCAGCAGCTTGGATGGGGGCTCCTATAATTCACCCCTCCACTTT,NA,NA,TRBV5-1,TRBJ1-6
CRPGQGNNEQFF,TGCAGACCGGGACAGGGGAACAATGAGCAGTTCTTC,many,TRBD1,TRBV20-1,TRBJ2-1
CASSRRTPTSAETQYF,TGTGCCAGCAGCCGCAGAACACCCACCTCGGCAGAGACCCAGTACTTC,NA,NA,TRBV7-6,TRBJ2-5
CASSSLGGPSYNEQFF,TGTGCCAGCAGCTCCCTAGGGGGGCCCTCCTACAATGAGCAGTTCTTC,NA,NA,TRBV11-2,TRBJ2-1
CSARDPTGGHGYTF,TGCAGTGCTAGAGATCCCACAGGGGGTCATGGCTACACCTTC,NA,TRBD1,TRBV20-1,TRBJ1-2
CASSQEYQGFAQPRGANVLTF,TGCGCCAGCAGCCAAGAGTATCAGGGGTTCGCGCAACCTCGAGGGGCCAACGTCCTGACTTTC,NA,NA,TRBV4-1,TRBJ2-6
CASSVASRDSYNSPLHF,TGTGCCAGCAGCGTAGCAAGCCGGGACAGCTATAATTCACCCCTCCACTTT,few,TRBD1,TRBV9,TRBJ1-6
CASGLNAYNEQFF,TGTGCTAGTGGTTTGAACGCCTACAATGAGCAGTTCTTC,NA,NA,TRBV12-5,TRBJ2-1
CASGDRANSPLHF,TGTGCCAGCGGGGACAGGGCGAATTCACCCCTCCACTTT,NA,TRBD1,TRBV27,TRBJ1-6
CSVVVAGGSYNEQFF,TGCAGCGTTGTTGTCGCGGGAGGTTCCTACAATGAGCAGTTCTTC,NA,TRBD2,TRBV29-1,TRBJ2-1
CSADDTLGVYGYTF,TGCAGTGCTGATGACACTCTCGGAGTCTATGGCTACACCTTC,NA,NA,TRBV20-1,TRBJ1-2
CASSQSELDTQYF,TGCGCCAGCAGCCAATCGGAACTAGATACGCAGTATTTT,many,NA,TRBV4-1,TRBJ2-3
CASSQAGDEETQYF,TGTGCCAGCAGCCAAGCGGGGGATGAAGAGACCCAGTACTTC,few,NA,TRBV3-1,TRBJ2-5
CASSPTGAGGTYEQYF,TGCGCCAGCAGCCCAACGGGAGCGGGGGGGACCTACGAGCAGTACTTC,once,TRBD2,TRBV4-1,TRBJ2-7
CSARTPPSYEQFF,TGCAGTGCTAGAACTCCACCTTCGTACGAGCAGTTCTTC,NA,NA,TRBV20-1,TRBJ2-1
CAISYGTNNYEQYF,TGTGCCATCAGCTACGGGACCAATAACTACGAGCAGTACTTC,NA,NA,TRBV10-3,TRBJ2-7
CASSLKQGALNEQYF,TGTGCCAGCAGCCTCAAACAGGGGGCGCTGAACGAGCAGTACTTC,few,TRBD1,TRBV7-2,TRBJ2-7
CAISGGGTNEQYF,TGTGCCATCAGCGGTGGCGGGACAAATGAGCAGTACTTC,NA,NA,TRBV10-3,TRBJ2-7
CASSAGGLGDTQYF,TGTGCCAGCAGCGCGGGGGGGCTGGGAGATACGCAGTATTTT,NA,TRBD2,TRBV6-6,TRBJ2-3
CASGDLGAADTQYF,TGTGCCAGTGGGGACCTCGGTGCGGCAGATACGCAGTATTTT,NA,NA,TRBV6-6,TRBJ2-3
CASSQGTTKGGYGYTF,TGTGCCAGCAGCCAAGGTACGACAAAAGGTGGCTATGGCTACACCTTC,NA,NA,TRBV3-1,TRBJ1-2
CSVDLPSGGYEKLFF,TGCAGCGTAGACTTACCATCGGGCGGGTACGAAAAACTGTTTTTT,NA,NA,TRBV29-1,TRBJ1-4
CASSLLGSNYGYTF,TGTGCCAGCAGTTTATTGGGCAGTAACTATGGCTACACCTTC,few,NA,TRBV28,TRBJ1-2
CASSLVSGKESQNGYTF,TGTGCCAGCAGCTTGGTTTCGGGGAAGGAGTCCCAGAATGGCTACACCTTC,NA,NA,TRBV5-6,TRBJ1-2
CASSPGTGLEGYTF,TGTGCCAGCAGCCCCGGGACAGGGCTAGAGGGCTACACCTTC,NA,TRBD1,TRBV12-3/TRBV12-4,TRBJ1-2
CASTSGQTYEQYF,TGTGCCAGCACCAGCGGACAGACCTACGAGCAGTACTTC,NA,NA,TRBV6-5,TRBJ2-7
CASSRRTGSTTNEKLFF,TGTGCCAGCAGCCGAAGAACCGGGTCCACAACTAATGAAAAACTGTTTTTT,few,NA,TRBV3-1,TRBJ1-4
CASSQVWAGDEQFF,TGTGCCAGCAGCCAAGTCTGGGCGGGGGATGAGCAGTTCTTC,NA,TRBD2,TRBV14,TRBJ2-1
CASRGDRGTSGRVTDTQYF,TGTGCCAGCAGGGGGGACAGGGGGACTAGCGGGAGAGTAACAGATACGCAGTATTTT,NA,TRBD2,TRBV6-1,TRBJ2-3
CSARRGQGNEKLFF,TGCAGTGCTAGACGTGGGCAGGGAAATGAAAAACTGTTTTTT,few,NA,TRBV20-1,TRBJ1-4
CASSHGTSKNIQYF,TGTGCCAGCAGTCATGGGACTTCCAAAAACATTCAGTACTTC,few,NA,TRBV6-6,TRBJ2-4
CASSPGQGNSYEQYF,TGTGCCAGCAGCCCGGGACAGGGTAACTCCTACGAGCAGTACTTC,few,TRBD1,TRBV7-2,TRBJ2-7
CASSQVIVGTGREQYF,TGTGCCAGCAGCCAAGTGATAGTTGGGACAGGGCGGGAGCAGTACTTC,few,TRBD1,TRBV3-1,TRBJ2-7
CASASGGSNQPQHF,TGTGCCAGTGCTAGTGGGGGAAGCAATCAGCCCCAGCATTTT,NA,NA,TRBV6-1,TRBJ1-5
CASSRRNREETQYF,TGTGCCAGCAGTCGGCGGAATAGGGAAGAGACCCAGTACTTC,NA,NA,TRBV28,TRBJ2-5
CSAREAETGRNYGYTF,TGCAGTGCTAGAGAAGCAGAGACCGGGCGGAACTATGGCTACACCTTC,few,NA,TRBV20-1,TRBJ1-2
CSGDRVGSTEAFF,TGCAGCGGCGACAGGGTCGGGAGCACTGAAGCTTTCTTT,few,TRBD1,TRBV29-1,TRBJ1-1
CASTTPGEPYEQYF,TGTGCCAGCACCACCCCGGGAGAACCCTACGAGCAGTACTTC,few,NA,TRBV6-4,TRBJ2-7
CASSPYVTGAIAKNIQYF,TGTGCCAGCAGTCCATACGTCACAGGGGCGATAGCCAAAAACATTCAGTACTTC,NA,TRBD1,TRBV12-3/TRBV12-4,TRBJ2-4
CASSARDRLYGYTF,TGTGCCAGCAGCGCCCGGGACAGGCTCTATGGCTACACCTTC,once,TRBD1,TRBV9,TRBJ1-2
CAISESTSAYEQYF,TGTGCCATCAGTGAGTCGACTAGCGCCTACGAGCAGTACTTC,many,TRBD2,TRBV10-3,TRBJ2-7
CASSYSAGDGTDTQYF,TGTGCCAGCAGTTACTCTGCGGGAGACGGGACAGATACGCAGTATTTT,NA,TRBD2,TRBV6-2/TRBV6-3,TRBJ2-3
CASSWDTSGEQYF,TGTGCCAGCAGCTGGGACACCTCGGGGGAGCAGTACTTC,few,NA,TRBV7-3,TRBJ2-7
CASSPRPLGNEQFF,TGTGCCAGCAGCCCCCGGCCGTTGGGCAATGAGCAGTTCTTC,many,NA,TRBV7-9,TRBJ2-1
CASSVGSRSSYNSPLHF,TGTGCCAGCAGCGTAGGTTCCCGAAGCTCCTATAATTCACCCCTCCACTTT,NA,NA,TRBV9,TRBJ1-6